The 5 T cell receptor beta chains below were found in one sample sequenced in a study of PD-L1 blockade in urothelial cancer. The time point denotes: pretreatment peripheral blood. Clones were read by immunoSEQ multiplex PCR, and TCRdb kept only the in-frame ones, dropping some. The sample consists of almost 90,000 clones, around 83% of them appearing once. This sample comprised PBMCs, obtained around atezolizumab (anti-PD-L1) treatment. Source of these receptors: a man aged 55 to 70 with urothelial cancer.

J is TRBJ2-3 and V is TRBV10-3; TRBD2 matches at 7 bases. The germline CDR1 and CDR2 sequences are ENHRY and SYGVKD. The length of the CDR3 is 15 residues. J gave up 0 bases and V 7 bases, and 7 bases lay outside the gene matches. CDR3 bases: TGTGCCATCAAACAGACTAGCCCTAGCACAGATACGCAGTATTTT. This encodes CAIKQTSPSTDTQYF.

This chain uses TRBV4-3 with TRBJ1-3; possible D gene TRBD1, 5 bases. This CDR3 region has 15 residues. Germline CDR1 and CDR2: LGHNA and YSLEER. V was trimmed by 0 bases and J by 2 bases, leaving 8 bases between them. This chain's CDR3 is CASSQDGGAGNTIYF. The CDR3 region has the DNA TGCGCCAGCAGCCAAGACGGGGGGGCTGGAAACACCATATATTTT.

This clone was detected once. The chain recombines TRBV19 with TRBJ1-5; D is ambiguous. Germline CDR1 LNHDA, CDR2 SQIVND (reference sequence). Trimming took 2 bases from V and 0 from J, leaving 20 bases between them. This CDR3 is 19 amino acids long. CDR3 sequence reads: CASSISYFNPQASNQPQHF. The CDR3 DNA sequence: TGTGCCAGTAGTATATCCTACTTCAATCCCCAAGCTAGCAATCAGCCCCAGCATTTT.

The chain carries TRBV6-5 and TRBJ2-1; 11 bases line up with TRBD2. J lost 7 bases, V lost 6 bases, and 5 bases had no gene match. The CDR3 extends over 14 amino acids. The germline CDR1 and CDR2 sequences are MNHEY and SVGAGI. CDR3 nucleotide sequence: TGTGCCAGCAGGGCACTAGCGGGAGTTAATGAGCAGTTCTTC. This sequence encodes CASRALAGVNEQFF.

The genes are TRBV5-6 and TRBJ1-5, with TRBD1 as a possible D gene (5 bases). The CDR3 is made up of 16 amino acids. V was trimmed by 2 bases and J by 4 bases, leaving 16 bases between them. Germline lookup yields CDR1 SGHDT and CDR2 YYEEEE. CDR3 residues: CASSFGRGAGNQPQHF. CDR3 coding DNA: TGTGCCAGCAGCTTCGGTAGGGGCGCGGGGAATCAGCCCCAGCATTTT.